This T cell receptor (beta chain) comes out of a study of CD8 T cells in ankylosing spondylitis (TCRdb year 2017). General notes on the study: T cell receptor beta repertoires were profiled in healthy donors and ankylosing spondylitis patients so that disease-linked TCR variants could be found. The whole study cohort included 85 to 120 healthy donors and around 24 ankylosing spondylitis patients. Peripheral blood was sampled, and synovial fluid was additionally collected from ankylosing spondylitis patients. Overall study results and their limits: According to the report, matched synovial fluid samples from ankylosing spondylitis patients were significantly enriched for the disease-linked clones. A CD8+ phenotype was shown by the disease-linked clones, which were found at relatively low frequencies in peripheral blood. Some motif variants were previously reported in synovial fluid and blood of reactive arthritis patients, suggesting common disease-initiation mechanisms. A TCR beta motif made up of roughly eight highly homologous amino acid variants appeared to be characteristic of blood from ankylosing spondylitis patients.

A remark on this clonotype: Its antigen is still unknown. No much larger clone is present one base from it, and per-base qualities are unavailable.

Trimming removed 5 bases from V and 5 bases from J, leaving 12 bases between the germline ends. CDR1 and CDR2 (MNHEY, SMNVEV) derive from the germline V gene (reference sequence). The CDR3 holds 13 amino acids from the cysteine to the phenylalanine. Only the CDR3 DNA is retained, 39 bases long and in frame from the first base. The sample was run on an Illumina HiSeq 2500. Quantitative 5'-RACE with molecular barcodes was used to prepare TCR beta libraries. The paper's data handling went like this. A new computational method based on a probabilistic model of VDJ rearrangement was used to identify disease-linked TCR variants. TCRdb reanalyzed the raw reads on its own, using fastp at Q25 for trimming and MiXCR for clone calling, and kept in-frame beta chains. Under each unique CDR3 protein, matching rows form one entry showing the most common genes and DNA. The authors' filters were not applied to this entry. The sample yields 450,000 or so distinct CDR3 sequences; roughly 25% were counted once. Jointly, the top ten make up 0.85% to 1% of the sample.

The origin of this receptor is a male donor with ankylosing spondylitis. Material for sequencing was blood, either unsorted or a sorted T cell fraction (not recorded which). The rearranged chain carries TRBV27 and TRBJ1-1; the D gene remains uncertain. The DNA sequence is TGTGCCAGCAGTCCTTCCCGGGGTACTGAAGCTTTCTTT. Its translation reads: CASSPSRGTEAFF.